Following are 5 T cell receptor beta chains from one sample sequenced in a study of CD8 T cells in ankylosing spondylitis. TCRdb reanalysed the 5' RACE reads using MiXCR and keeps one entry per CDR3 protein. The sample records about 140,000 distinct CDR3 sequences, about 7.3% being singletons. Source material: blood, either unsorted or a sorted T cell fraction (not recorded which). The receptors shown here come from a female donor with ankylosing spondylitis or in good health (not recorded which).

The chain uses TRBV7-8 and TRBJ2-7; possibly TRBD1 for D (6 bases). The CDR3 runs to 15 residues. Trimming took 0 bases from V and 2 from J, leaving 11 bases between them. Germline loops: CDR1 SGHVS, CDR2 FQNEAQ. Here the CDR3 reads CASSLADSTPYEQYF. The CDR3 DNA reads as TGTGCCAGCAGCTTAGCGGACAGCACACCCTACGAGCAGTACTTC. Full variable domain (missing parts from reference TRBV7-8 and TRBJ2-7): GAGVSQSPRYKVAKRGQDVALRCDPISGHVSLFWYQQALGQGPEFLTYFQNEAQLDKSGLPSDRFFAERPEGSVSTLKIQRTQQEDSAVYLCASSLADSTPYEQYFGPGTRLTVT.

This clonotype was seen many times. This chain links TRBV5-1 with TRBJ2-2; 9 positions match TRBD1. J gave up 3 bases and V 3 bases, and 12 bases lay outside the gene matches. The CDR3 runs to 18 residues. CDR1 SGHRS and CDR2 YFSETQ come from the germline V gene. The CDR3 nucleotides are TGCGCCAGCAGCTCGCTCGATCTGACAGGGGGTGACACCGGGGAGCTGTTTTTT. It codes for CASSSLDLTGGDTGELFF.

This clonotype was seen repeatedly, ten times or more. This chain uses TRBV20-1 with TRBJ2-1; D is possibly TRBD1 or TRBD2 (5 bases each). V was clipped by 5 bases and J by 4 bases, with 24 bases between them. From germline, CDR1 is DFQATT and CDR2 SNEGSKA (reference sequence). This CDR3 has 17 residues. CDR3 loop: CSALTHRGQREYNEQFF. The CDR3 region has the DNA TGCAGTGCTCTCACCCACCGGGGCCAGCGTGAGTACAATGAGCAGTTCTTC.

This clonotype was seen ten or more times. This chain uses TRBV25-1 with TRBJ2-7; D is unresolved. Trimming pared 4 bases from V and 3 bases from J, leaving 7 bases between. The germline CDR1 and CDR2 sequences are MGHDK and SYGVNS. The CDR3 is made up of 12 amino acids. CDR3 coding DNA: TGTGCCAGCAGTGTAACGGGCTACGAGCAGTACTTC. Translated, it gives CASSVTGYEQYF.

This clonotype was counted ten times or more. The V call is TRBV3-1, the J call TRBJ1-2, with D uncertain. Germline values: CDR1 LGHDT, CDR2 YNNKEL (reference sequence). Trimming stripped 0 bases from V and 4 bases from J, with 6 bases between. There are 13 residues in the CDR3. The DNA for the CDR3 is TGTGCCAGCAGCCAAGAGGGTTTCTATGGCTACACCTTC. Translating it yields CASSQEGFYGYTF.